The 22 T cell receptor beta chains below come from one sample, sequenced in a study of shared clonotypes between healthy human individuals. Sequencing used immunoSEQ multiplex PCR; TCRdb keeps in-frame clones, though not all of them. The sample has 2 million to 3 million clones, more than 90% seen once. Sequenced input: naive CD4+ T cells sorted from blood. Subset here: CD45RA+ positively selected. These TCRs come from a man younger than 30 in good health.

The chain joins TRBV7-2 to TRBJ1-2, with 8 positions matching TRBD1. In germline, CDR1 is SGHTA, CDR2 FQGNSA. Germline trimming cut 8 bases from V and 5 bases from J; bases unmatched to any gene: 10. This CDR3 spans 14 amino acids. CDR3 nucleotides: TGTGCCAGCGGGGGACCGGGACAGGCATATGGCTACACCTTC. Translated, it gives CASGGPGQAYGYTF.

This chain uses TRBV18 with TRBJ2-7, with TRBD1 as a possible D gene (6 bases). This CDR3 region has 14 residues. Trimming took 4 bases from V and 6 from J, leaving 16 bases between them. Germline V CDR1 and CDR2: KGHSH, LQKENI. CDR3: CASSRQDSFGEQYF. DNA for the CDR3: TGTGCCAGCTCACGGCAGGACAGCTTCGGCGAGCAGTACTTC.

This clone has only one observation. The rearrangement joins TRBV6-1 to TRBJ2-1; D uncertain. The CDR3 sequence is 14 residues long. Trimming left V 6 bases short and J 0 bases short, with 9 bases between. Germline CDR1 and CDR2: MNHNS and SASEGT. The CDR3 sequence is CASRGWTSYNEQFF. The CDR3 region has the DNA TGTGCCAGCAGGGGGTGGACCTCCTACAATGAGCAGTTCTTC.

This CDR3 is CATSRSFSAGFAFF. CDR3 nucleotides: TGTGCCACCAGCAGATCTTTCTCGGCGGGGTTCGCTTTCTTT. The V and J genes are TRBV15 and TRBJ1-1; D gene uncertain. Trimming pared 2 bases from V and 11 bases from J, leaving 18 bases between. The CDR3 contains 14 residues. CDR1 and CDR2 from the germline V gene are LNHNV and YYDKDF (reference sequence). Using reference TRBV15 and TRBJ1-1 for the parts outside the CDR3, the full variable domain is DAMVIQNPRYQVTQFGKPVTLSCSQTLNHNVMYWYQQKSSQAPKLLFHYYDKDFNNEADTPDNFQSRRPNTSFCFLDIRSPGLGDTAMYLCATSRSFSAGFAFFGQGTRLTVV.

The V and J genes are TRBV19 and TRBJ2-5, with no clear D. The germline gives CDR1 LNHDA, CDR2 SQIVND (reference sequence). The CDR3 has 17 amino acids. The V and J ends lost 3 bases and 5 bases respectively, with 22 bases between them. DNA of the CDR3: TGTGCCAGTAGTATTGTCACCGTCTTTGGAGCGCGGGAGACCCAGTACTTC. Translation gives CASSIVTVFGARETQYF.

The chain links TRBV29-1 to TRBJ2-1, with 7 bases that match TRBD1. The CDR3 extends over 14 amino acids. The V gene end was trimmed by 6 bases and the J gene end by 5 bases; junction bases not matched to a gene: 10. Germline lookup yields CDR1 SQVTM and CDR2 ANQGSEA. This CDR3 is CSVDPGQQNNEQFF. In nucleotides, the CDR3 is TGCAGCGTAGACCCGGGACAGCAAAACAATGAGCAGTTCTTC.

The chain links TRBV5-1 to TRBJ2-4; D gene unclear. Trimming took off 2 bases at V and 0 bases at J, with 12 bases between the two ends. Germline lookup yields CDR1 SGHRS and CDR2 YFSETQ. The CDR3 contains 16 residues. The CDR3 protein is CASSLDTLLAKNIQYF. As DNA, the CDR3 is TGCGCCAGCAGCTTAGACACACTTCTAGCCAAAAACATTCAGTACTTC.

The chain recombines TRBV2 with TRBJ2-7, with a possible D match to TRBD2 (6 bases). Germline CDR1 reads SNHLY; CDR2 reads FYNNEI. Trimming pared 6 bases from V and 1 base from J, leaving 13 bases between. The CDR3 length is 14 residues. The CDR3 nucleotides are TGTGCCAGCAGGGGACCCCGGGGGTCCTACGAGCAGTACTTC. Translation: CASRGPRGSYEQYF. Supplemented by reference TRBV2 and TRBJ2-7, the full variable domain reads EPEVTQTPSHQVTQMGQEVILRCVPISNHLYFYWYRQILGQKVEFLVSFYNNEISEKSEIFDDQFSVERPDGSNFTLKIRSTKLEDSAMYFCASRGPRGSYEQYFGPGTRLTVT.

The chain uses TRBV15 and TRBJ1-5, with 11 positions matching TRBD1. The germline CDR1 and CDR2 sequences are LNHNV and YYDKDF (reference sequence). The J segment lost 7 bases and the V segment lost 5 bases, leaving 4 bases of the junction unmatched. The CDR3 has 14 residues. The CDR3 coding sequence is TGTGCCACCAGCTTGGACAGGGGGCGGCAGCCCCAGCATTTT. Protein: CATSLDRGRQPQHF.

The V call is TRBV18, the J call TRBJ1-2; possible D gene TRBD1, 6 bases. CDR1 KGHSH and CDR2 LQKENI come from the germline V gene. Trimming took off 6 bases at V and 5 bases at J, with 13 bases between the two ends. CDR3 length equals 13 residues. In nucleotides, the CDR3 is TGTGCCAGCTCGGGATGGACAGAATATGGCTACACCTTC. Translation: CASSGWTEYGYTF. The variable domain in full, completed from reference TRBV18 and TRBJ1-2, reads NAGVMQNPRHLVRRRGQEARLRCSPMKGHSHVYWYRQLPEEGLKFMVYLQKENIIDESGMPKERFSAEFPKEGPSILRIQQVVRGDSAAYFCASSGWTEYGYTFGSGTRLTVV.

The J gene is TRBJ2-3, the V gene TRBV5-4; TRBD1 agrees at 8 bases. The J segment lost 2 bases and the V segment lost 6 bases, leaving 8 bases of the junction unmatched. The CDR3 is 15 amino acids. Germline assignment: CDR1 SGHNT and CDR2 YYREEE (reference sequence). DNA for the CDR3: TGTGCCAGCACCCGACAGGGGAGCGTCACAGATACGCAGTATTTT. It is translated as CASTRQGSVTDTQYF.

This chain links TRBV10-2 with TRBJ2-7; the match to TRBD1 covers 9 bases. The CDR3 is 15 residues long. Germline values: CDR1 WSHSY, CDR2 SAAADI. J was trimmed by 4 bases and V by 1 base; bases with no gene match: 5. CDR3 sequence (DNA): TGCGCCAGCAGTGAGTTGGGACAGGGCCGTTACGAGCAGTACTTC. Its translation is CASSELGQGRYEQYF.

About this clone: Other DNA sequences in the same sample also yield this CDR3. This chain uses TRBV10-3 with TRBJ2-1, with 13 nucleotides matching TRBD2. The CDR3 runs 15 residues. Germline V gene sequence: CDR1 ENHRY, CDR2 SYGVKD. Germline trimming cut 6 bases from V and 3 bases from J; bases unmatched to any gene: 2. The CDR3 is CAISRTSGGYNEQFF. In DNA, the CDR3 is TGTGCCATCAGCCGGACTAGCGGGGGCTACAATGAGCAGTTCTTC.

The chain recombines TRBV11-2 with TRBJ1-6; 9 bases agree with TRBD1. The CDR3 consists of 16 residues. Trimming took 1 base from V and 10 from J; bases not matched to a gene: 8. The germline V gene has CDR1 SGHAT and CDR2 FQNNGV. CDR3 DNA: TGTGCCAGCAGCTTAGCCGGGACAGGGACGGGATCACCCCTCCACTTT. It specifies CASSLAGTGTGSPLHF.

Concerning this clone: The identical CDR3 is also encoded by other nucleotide sequences in the sample. This chain links TRBV18 with TRBJ2-6; no definite D call. V was shortened by 0 bases and J by 2 bases, with 2 bases between the two germline ends. CDR3 length: 14 amino acids. Germline-derived CDR1 and CDR2 are KGHSH and LQKENI. The CDR3 protein is CASSPPAGANVLTF. In DNA, the CDR3 is TGTGCCAGCTCACCACCCGCTGGGGCCAACGTCCTGACTTTC.

The CDR3 is CASSQETGFIYEQYF. The CDR3 DNA reads TGCGCCAGCAGCCAAGAAACTGGATTTATCTACGAGCAGTACTTC. J is TRBJ2-7 and V is TRBV4-1, with D unclear. The CDR3 extends over 15 amino acids. Deletions cut 0 bases from V and 3 bases from J, with 12 bases between. CDR1 is MGHRA, CDR2 YSYEKL, per germline.

On this clone itself: This same CDR3 is encoded by further DNA sequences in the sample. This chain joins TRBV2 and TRBJ2-5; D is undetermined. The CDR3 consists of 11 residues. Trimming took off 6 bases at V and 5 bases at J, with 7 bases between the two ends. Germline assignment: CDR1 SNHLY and CDR2 FYNNEI. The DNA for the CDR3 is TGTGCCAGCAGCGACTGGGAGACCCAGTACTTC. The encoded protein is CASSDWETQYF.

The V call is TRBV18, the J call TRBJ1-5, with D uncertain. V dropped 5 bases and J dropped 3 bases, with 8 bases sitting between them. Germline V gene sequence: CDR1 KGHSH, CDR2 LQKENI. This CDR3 comprises 13 residues. The CDR3 reads CASSEDPNQPQHF. As DNA, the CDR3 is TGTGCCAGCTCAGAGGACCCCAATCAGCCCCAGCATTTT.

The V gene is TRBV2, the J gene TRBJ1-1, with 7 bases that match TRBD1. This CDR3 region has 15 residues. J lost 3 bases, V lost 8 bases, and 12 bases had no gene match. CDR1 and CDR2 from the germline V gene are SNHLY and FYNNEI. The CDR3 here is CASRLETGRDTEAFF. CDR3 nucleotide sequence: TGTGCCAGCCGCCTTGAGACAGGGCGGGACACTGAAGCTTTCTTT.

The chain couples TRBV25-1 to TRBJ2-7; tentatively, D is TRBD2 (5 bases). Germline loops: CDR1 MGHDK, CDR2 SYGVNS. CDR3 length: 15 residues. V shed 3 bases and J shed 7 bases, with 19 bases lying between them. The CDR3 DNA reads TGTGCCAGCAGTGACCCACGCTCCCTCTCGGGGGAGCAGTACTTC. Translating it yields CASSDPRSLSGEQYF.

The gene calls are TRBV5-4 and TRBJ2-4; 8 bases fit TRBD1. CDR1 SGHNT and CDR2 YYREEE come from the germline V gene (reference sequence). The CDR3 runs 17 residues. V lost 0 bases to trimming and J lost 2 bases; unmatched junction nucleotides: 7. The CDR3 nucleotides read TGTGCCAGCAGCTTGGATGCAGGGGGCCTATCCAAAAACATTCAGTACTTC. Its translation is CASSLDAGGLSKNIQYF.

This chain uses TRBV25-1 with TRBJ1-4; 12 nucleotides line up with TRBD1. There are 15 residues in the CDR3. V dropped 2 bases and J dropped 7; count of bases not matched to a gene: 2. Germline-derived CDR1 and CDR2 are MGHDK and SYGVNS. The CDR3 DNA is TGTGCCAGCAGTGAAGGGACAGGGGGCAGTGAAAAACTGTTTTTT. Amino acid sequence: CASSEGTGGSEKLFF. The whole variable domain, filled in from reference TRBV25-1 and TRBJ1-4, reads EADIYQTPRYLVIGTGKKITLECSQTMGHDKMYWYQQDPGMELHLIHYSYGVNSTEKGDLSSESTVSRIRTEHFPLTLESARPSHTSQYLCASSEGTGGSEKLFFGSGTQLSVL.